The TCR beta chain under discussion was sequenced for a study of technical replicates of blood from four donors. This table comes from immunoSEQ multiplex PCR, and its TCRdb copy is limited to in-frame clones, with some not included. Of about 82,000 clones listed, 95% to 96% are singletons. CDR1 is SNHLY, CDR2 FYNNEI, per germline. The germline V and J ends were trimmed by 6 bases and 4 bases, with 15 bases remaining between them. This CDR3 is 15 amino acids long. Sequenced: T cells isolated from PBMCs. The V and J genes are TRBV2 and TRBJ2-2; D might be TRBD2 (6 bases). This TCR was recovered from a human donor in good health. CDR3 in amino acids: CASRGVEGFTGELFF. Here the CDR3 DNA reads TGTGCCAGCAGGGGGGTGGAGGGGTTCACCGGGGAGCTGTTTTTT.